This T cell receptor beta chain was observed in a study of shared clonotypes between healthy human individuals (TCRdb year 2020). Regarding the complete study: The cohort included a few men and a couple of women between 18 and 49 years of age. For each donor, CD4 naive and CD4 memory were each given three plates, CD8 naive was given two plates, and CD8 memory was given one plate. Blood TCR repertoires of a handful of healthy adults were deeply sequenced to estimate repertoire size and the extent of clonotype sharing between individuals. To increase sequencing depth and limit assay-specific biases, different laboratories used diverse techniques to prepare libraries and sequence TCR repertoires. Each donor's leukapheresis produced roughly between about 0.9 and 9.5 billion PBMCs. Summary of the overall study and its limitations: Pairwise subsampling indicated that sequencing depth was expected to affect the degree of clonotype sharing among donors. Clonotypes shared by all four sorted-subset donors showed higher generation probabilities than non-shared clonotypes. Naive subsets generally had larger estimated clonotype richness than memory subsets did. Rarefaction of sorted-subset datasets indicated incomplete sequencing despite the large sequencing depth. Only blood was sampled, and tissue TCR repertoires likely differ from those in blood. When four donors were compared, the shared fraction of clonotypes was about 5% for naive CD4, about 4% for naive CD8, roughly 2.3% for memory CD4, and around 0.4% for memory CD8. The small number of donors limited the genetic and exposure-history diversity represented.

The CDR3 contains 14 residues, cysteine and phenylalanine counted. Just CDR3 DNA is preserved here, 42 bases in frame from base 1. The germline V gene (reference sequence) yields LNHDA for CDR1 and SQIVND for CDR2. V trim: 9 bases; J trim: 3 bases; unmatched bases: 10. Using the deep immunoSEQ assay, multiplex PCR amplified TCR CDR3 regions from genomic DNA. Extracted genomic DNA from each cell subset was spread evenly across all wells of several immunoSEQ 96-well plates, with each plate serving as a replicate. For sorted subsets, around 200 ng genomic DNA, equal to 25,000 to 35,000 T cell genomes, was loaded into each replicate PCR. Purified libraries were quantified with a Qubit 3.0 fluorometer, sized on a Bioanalyzer 2100, and re-quantified with the KAPA Library Quantification kit. Each immunoSEQ 96-well plate was sequenced on its own single-read 150-cycle Illumina NextSeq 550 flow cell. Per the source publication's procedure: Because only junctional sequences without quality scores were contained in the immunoSEQ output, filtering matching that applied to full-length reads could not be performed. Sequences were annotated with PyIR, a Python wrapper for IgBLAST v1.9, using IMGT germline references to assign V/J genes and CDR3. Reads were removed for weak V/J assignments (E-value above 1e-6), missing CDR3, stop codons, out-of-frame junctions, or ambiguous translated residues. V3J clonotypes were defined as sequences sharing the same inferred V gene, J gene, and CDR3 amino acid sequence. To compute the percentage overlap between repertoires, the number of shared unique clonotypes was divided by the size of the smaller repertoire. Three approaches were used to assess repertoire richness: RTK rarefaction, the Chao1 estimator, and Recon v2.1 estimates of unobserved clonotypes. OLGA was used to compute generation probabilities for all TCRbeta clonotypes that the gDNA method yielded from a handful of donors. TCRdb's version of the immuneACCESS table is confined to in-frame rearrangements and falls short of the full clone set. An unresolved V gene accounts for under half of the shortfall where checked; the remainder is of unknown origin. From that table come the V and J calls and clone size; the DNA was used to work out D and trimming. Present in this sample are some 1,900,000 clones, roughly 95% of which were seen just once. Approximately 1% of the sample rests with the top ten.

Comments on this clone: Its target antigen remains unknown. One base away there is no much larger clone; base qualities are not given.

CD8 naive samples were CD45RO-negative cells positively selected for CCR7, giving a CD45RA+CCR7+ population that excluded TemRA cells. The donors were healthy, HIV-negative adults with no recently reported acute infections or vaccinations. Every donor was a Caucasian adult residing in Nashville, Tennessee, USA. Blood was obtained by leukapheresis, after which PBMCs were separated by Ficoll-Histopaque density gradient centrifugation and cryopreserved in liquid nitrogen vapor phase. Purity and quantity of every magnetically sorted T cell population were checked by analytical flow cytometry. Genomic DNA was isolated from every sorted fraction and measured by UV absorbance on a Nanodrop 2000c.

The sequencing input was naive CD8+ T cells sorted from blood. Interpreted using the paper, the cell subset or site label stands for: CD45RA+CCR7+. The sequence was collected from a young man in good health. Rearrangement joined TRBV19 to TRBJ2-7, with 8 central nucleotides matching TRBD2. The CDR3 region reads CASQQSGSSYEQYF. The DNA sequence is as follows: TGTGCCAGCCAGCAAAGCGGGAGTAGCTACGAGCAGTACTTC.